A single sample is the source of the 22 T cell receptor beta chains below, sequenced in a study of regulatory and conventional T cells in RAG deficiency. Blood CD4+ CD25-high CD127-low regulatory T cells supplied the genomic DNA template. Repertoires were generated with immunoSEQ multiplex PCR, while TCRdb's copy carries only in-frame clones and drops some. Of under 20,000 clones in the sample, roughly 89% were seen once. These data are also associated with another study on regulatory T cells. That report adds: The PCR used 52 TRBV and 13 TRBJ primers.

Sequenced sample: Tregs sorted from blood. Source of these receptors: a human donor in good health.

The chain combines TRBV7-9 with TRBJ2-7; D may match TRBD1 or TRBD2 (5 bases each). The CDR3 is 17 amino acids. V lost 2 bases and J lost 4, with 21 bases in between. Looked up from germline, CDR1 is SEHNR and CDR2 is FQNEAQ (reference sequence). CDR3 loop: CASSLMVGRDVWYEQYF. The CDR3 bases are TGTGCCAGCAGCTTAATGGTGGGCAGGGACGTTTGGTACGAGCAGTACTTC.

The count of this clone is one. The chain has TRBV9 and TRBJ1-3; D gene ambiguous. The CDR3 has 16 residues. Trimming pared 0 bases from V and 0 bases from J, leaving 10 bases between. Germline CDR1 and CDR2: SGDLS and YYNGEE. The CDR3 loop reads CASSVEGSYSGNTIYF. The DNA of the CDR3 is TGTGCCAGCAGCGTAGAGGGCTCCTACTCTGGAAACACCATATATTTT.

The chain has TRBV28 and TRBJ2-3; 7 bases map to TRBD2. The CDR3 has 14 residues. The junction had 6 bases not matched to a gene; V was cut back by 5 bases and J by 4 bases. Germline lookup yields CDR1 MDHEN and CDR2 SYDVKM. CDR3 DNA sequence: TGTGCCAGCAGTGATCCGGGAGGTGCAGATACGCAGTATTTT. Its translation: CASSDPGGADTQYF.

The chain combines TRBV5-1 with TRBJ1-1; D unresolved. Germline V gene lookup returns CDR1 SGHRS and CDR2 YFSETQ. CDR3 length: 14 amino acids. Trimming cost V 1 base and J 1 base, with 8 bases left between them. CDR3 coding DNA: TGCGCCAGCAGCTTGAGCTCCACGAACACTGAAGCTTTCTTT. This sequence encodes CASSLSSTNTEAFF. Combining the CDR3 with reference TRBV5-1 and TRBJ1-1 gives the whole variable domain KAGVTQTPRYLIKTRGQQVTLSCSPISGHRSVSWYQQTPGQGLQFLFEYFSETQRNKGNFPGRFSGRQFSNSRSEMNVSTLELGDSALYLCASSLSSTNTEAFFGQGTRLTVV.

Only one count was recorded for this clone. V usage is TRBV18 and J usage is TRBJ2-1, with D possibly called TRBD1 or TRBD2 (5 bases each). This CDR3 comprises 13 residues. CDR1 KGHSH and CDR2 LQKENI come from the germline V gene. Trimming shortened V by 2 bases and J by 6 bases, and 8 bases separated the two germline ends. CDR3: CASSPGTTNEQFF. CDR3 sequence (DNA): TGTGCCAGCTCACCAGGGACCACCAATGAGCAGTTCTTC.

V gene TRBV19 combines with J gene TRBJ1-2; 11 bases match TRBD1. CDR1 is LNHDA, CDR2 SQIVND, per germline (reference sequence). This CDR3 has 15 residues. V gave up 5 bases and J gave up 8 bases; unmatched junction bases: 10. The CDR3 coding sequence is TGTGCCAGTAGTGCTGGGACAGGGGGTAATGTGGGCTACACCTTC. Protein: CASSAGTGGNVGYTF.

This clone showed up just once. The gene calls are TRBV5-6 and TRBJ1-1; D may be TRBD1 (5 bases). In germline, CDR1 is SGHDT, CDR2 YYEEEE. Trimming cost V 0 bases and J 3 bases, with 9 bases left between them. This CDR3 has 14 amino acids. The CDR3 DNA follows: TGTGCCAGCAGCTTGGGGGGACCCTACACTGAAGCTTTCTTT. It encodes CASSLGGPYTEAFF.

V and J are TRBV6-1 and TRBJ1-1; D is perhaps TRBD1 (5 bases). V lost 4 bases to trimming and J lost 10 bases, with 13 bases between them. Germline CDR1 MNHNS, CDR2 SASEGT. The CDR3 runs 12 residues. CDR3 loop: CASSAPVGGAFF. In DNA, the CDR3 is TGTGCCAGCAGTGCGCCCGTTGGGGGAGCTTTCTTT.

This clone appeared a single time. The chain carries TRBV5-1 and TRBJ2-7, with unresolved D. In germline, CDR1 is SGHRS, CDR2 YFSETQ. The V end was cut by 0 bases, the J end by 5 bases, with 12 bases between. This CDR3 spans 14 amino acids. For the CDR3, the DNA is TGCGCCAGCAGCTTGGGGTCTCCCGTCGACGAGCAGTACTTC. Residues: CASSLGSPVDEQYF.

The chain couples TRBV6-6 to TRBJ1-2, with 8 bases matching TRBD1. The germline CDR1 and CDR2 sequences are MNHNY and SVGAGI (reference sequence). The CDR3 is made up of 15 amino acids. The trim removed 4 bases at V and 6 bases at J, leaving 10 bases unmatched. CDR3 DNA: TGTGCCAGCAGTTTCTGGGCGGCGACAGGGGATGGCTACACCTTC. Translating it yields CASSFWAATGDGYTF.

V usage is TRBV7-9 and J usage is TRBJ1-2; no clear D gene. Between the trimmed V and J ends, which lost 1 base and 1 base, there was a span of 16 bases. CDR1 and CDR2 from the germline V gene are SEHNR and FQNEAQ (reference sequence). The CDR3 loop spans 17 amino acids. For the CDR3, the DNA is TGTGCCAGCAGCTTAGAGTTACTTCTAAATTATAACTATGGCTACACCTTC. Encoded protein: CASSLELLLNYNYGYTF.

The rearrangement uses TRBV11-1 and TRBJ2-2; no reliable D call. CDR1 and CDR2 from the germline V gene are SGHAT and FQDESV (reference sequence). The CDR3 is 13 residues long. V lost 5 bases and J 6 bases, leaving 10 bases between the germline ends. In DNA form, the CDR3 reads TGTGCCAGCAGCCCAGACGTCGCCGGGGAGCTGTTTTTT. Protein: CASSPDVAGELFF.

This clone was recorded once. This chain links TRBV28 with TRBJ1-5; 8 nucleotides line up with TRBD1. Trimming removed 4 bases from V and 6 bases from J; junction bases left unmatched: 5. Germline V lookup: CDR1 MDHEN, CDR2 SYDVKM. There are 14 residues in the CDR3. CDR3 protein: CASSSGGAVQPQHF. CDR3 nucleotides: TGTGCCAGCAGTTCAGGGGGCGCGGTTCAGCCCCAGCATTTT.

This clone has only a few counts. The chain couples TRBV14 to TRBJ2-7; D is uncertain. The V gene's germline CDR1 is SGHDN and CDR2 FVKESK. V was trimmed by 1 base and J by 2 bases, leaving 12 bases between them. The CDR3 is 15 residues long. In nucleotides, the CDR3 is TGTGCCAGCAGCCAAGTTCCGGGTACACCCTACGAGCAGTACTTC. Its translation is CASSQVPGTPYEQYF.

V and J are TRBV18 and TRBJ1-5; TRBD1 matches 9 bases. CDR3 length: 14 residues. Trimming removed 8 bases from V and 2 bases from J; junction bases left unmatched: 4. Germline assignment: CDR1 KGHSH and CDR2 LQKENI. The CDR3, as DNA: TGTGCCAGCAGACAGGGGGAGGGCAATCAGCCCCAGCATTTT. Protein: CASRQGEGNQPQHF.

The CDR3, as DNA: TGTGCCAGTAGGTCCGGGACTAGCGGGGCTGGGAGCAAGTACTTC. Amino acid sequence: CASRSGTSGAGSKYF. V usage is TRBV19 and J usage is TRBJ2-7; 13 nucleotides align to TRBD2. V lost 6 bases to trimming and J lost 11 bases; unmatched junction nucleotides: 13. This CDR3 comprises 15 residues. Germline lookup yields CDR1 LNHDA and CDR2 SQIVND (reference sequence).

The V call is TRBV2, the J call TRBJ2-5; D is undetermined. V was trimmed by 5 bases and J by 0 bases, leaving 10 bases between them. The CDR3 runs 14 residues. Germline CDR1 reads SNHLY; CDR2 reads FYNNEI. CDR3 coding DNA: TGTGCCAGCAGTAAGGGAAGGGACCAAGAGACCCAGTACTTC. Residues: CASSKGRDQETQYF.

The chain carries TRBV5-6 and TRBJ1-4; D may be TRBD1 (6 bases). The CDR3 extends over 14 amino acids. Per the germline V gene, CDR1 is SGHDT and CDR2 is YYEEEE. Trimming removed 3 bases at V and 4 bases at J, with 10 bases between. Written as DNA, the CDR3 is TGTGCCAGCAGCTCGACAGGCGTTAATGAAAAACTGTTTTTT. This translates into CASSSTGVNEKLFF.

In its sample, this clone was seen a few times. The V call is TRBV19, the J call TRBJ1-4, with a weak D call TRBD1 (5 bases). CDR3 length: 15 amino acids. Trimming took 3 bases from V and 0 from J, leaving 8 bases between them. CDR1 and CDR2 from the germline V gene are LNHDA and SQIVND (reference sequence). CDR3 DNA sequence: TGTGCCAGTAGTATTGAGGGGACAACTAATGAAAAACTGTTTTTT. The encoded protein is CASSIEGTTNEKLFF.

The chain recombines TRBV7-2 with TRBJ2-7; weak D call: TRBD2 (6 bases). CDR3 length equals 15 residues. CDR1 and CDR2 from the germline V gene are SGHTA and FQGNSA. V lost 5 bases, J lost 2 bases, and 16 bases lay in between. This chain's CDR3 is CASSVTGERTYEQYF. As DNA, the CDR3 is TGTGCCAGCAGCGTTACGGGGGAGAGGACCTACGAGCAGTACTTC.

The V gene is TRBV19, the J gene TRBJ1-2; D possibly corresponds to TRBD1 (6 bases). V lost 7 bases and J 4 bases, leaving 19 bases between the germline ends. The CDR3 is 15 residues long. Germline V CDR1 and CDR2: LNHDA, SQIVND (reference sequence). CDR3 coding DNA: TGTGCCAGTATAAAGCGGGGGGGCTCGGGCTATGGCTACACCTTC. The encoded protein is CASIKRGGSGYGYTF.

The V call is TRBV5-4, the J call TRBJ1-1, with 8 bases that match TRBD1. This CDR3 is built from 14 residues. Germline CDR1 SGHNT, CDR2 YYREEE (reference sequence). J lost 4 bases, V lost 4 bases, and 6 bases had no gene match. Here the CDR3 DNA reads TGTGCCAGCAGCCAAACAGGGGGGGGCACTGAAGCTTTCTTT. It is translated as CASSQTGGGTEAFF. Based on the CDR3 plus reference TRBV5-4 and TRBJ1-1, the full variable domain is ETGVTQSPTHLIKTRGQQVTLRCSSQSGHNTVSWYQQALGQGPQFIFQYYREEENGRGNFPPRFSGLQFPNYSSELNVNALELDDSALYLCASSQTGGGTEAFFGQGTRLTVV.